This T cell receptor (beta chain) originates from a study of cytomegalovirus exposure and HLA in healthy donors. CDR1 and CDR2 from the germline V gene are MGHDK and SYGVNS. V was trimmed by 4 bases and J by 2 bases, leaving 14 bases between them. The CDR3 covers 16 residues. Primers for the PCR totalled 60 Vbeta and 13 Jbeta. Clones were read by immunoSEQ multiplex PCR, and TCRdb kept only the in-frame ones, dropping some. The sample lists approximately 70,000 clones; 72% were seen once. The J gene is TRBJ2-2, the V gene TRBV25-1; the D gene is possibly TRBD1 (6 bases). The sample was PBMCs. The TCR was taken from a middle-aged woman in good health and CMV-seropositive. The CDR3 DNA reads TGTGCCAGCAGTGCCGGGGACAACTTAAACACCGGGGAGCTGTTTTTT. It specifies CASSAGDNLNTGELFF.